A single sample gave rise to the 21 T cell receptor beta chains below, sequenced in a study of T cell responses to AZD1222 COVID-19 vaccine. TCRdb's copy holds only in-frame clones and misses some; the assay was immunoSEQ multiplex PCR. The sample contains 90,000 to 150,000 clones, 75% to 90% of which appear only once. This specimen consisted of peripheral blood, obtained 28 days after the second AZD1222 dose. These receptors were collected from an adult who received the AZD1222 COVID-19 vaccine.

The genes are TRBV7-2 and TRBJ2-1; TRBD2 aligns across 7 bases. Germline V gene data show CDR1 as SGHTA and CDR2 as FQGNSA. CDR3 length: 15 amino acids. V trimming: 1 base; J trimming: 4 bases; junction bases outside the gene matches: 4. The CDR3: CASSLGGTIYNEQFF. Here the CDR3 DNA reads TGTGCCAGCAGCTTAGGCGGGACTATATACAATGAGCAGTTCTTC.

This clone was seen more than once but under ten times. The genes are TRBV30 and TRBJ1-4; D possibly corresponds to TRBD1 (5 bases). Germline assignment: CDR1 GTSNPN and CDR2 SVGIG (reference sequence). V dropped 2 bases and J dropped 8 bases, with 18 bases sitting between them. This CDR3 has 15 residues. The CDR3 protein is CAWSTGANGGEKLFF. The DNA of the CDR3 is TGTGCCTGGAGTACAGGAGCTAATGGAGGGGAAAAACTGTTTTTT.

This clone was detected only once. A read error may produce the germline difference seen at one junction end. The chain recombines TRBV5-1 with TRBJ2-1; possibly TRBD1 or TRBD2 for D (6 bases each). Germline V gives CDR1 SGHRS, CDR2 YFSETQ. The CDR3 contains 16 residues. The CDR3 loop is CASSLGAGHTYNEQFF. CDR3 in DNA: TGCGCCAGCAGTTTGGGGGCGGGACACACCTACAATGAGCAGTTCTTC.

The genes are TRBV27 and TRBJ1-5; tentatively, D is TRBD1 (5 bases). This CDR3 spans 16 amino acids. V lost 6 bases to trimming and J lost 7 bases, with 22 bases between them. Germline CDR1 is MNHEY and CDR2 is SMNVEV (reference sequence). The DNA for the CDR3 is TGTGCCAGCAGCCCCGGGACTTCACACGCCGGCCAGCCCCAGCATTTT. It specifies CASSPGTSHAGQPQHF.

The CDR3 loop reads CASSLGGTGQGSPLHF. In DNA, the CDR3 is TGTGCCAGCAGCTTAGGCGGGACAGGGCAGGGTTCACCCCTCCACTTT. This chain uses TRBV5-4 with TRBJ1-6, with 9 bases matching TRBD1. V was clipped by 2 bases and J by 9 bases; unmatched bases: 9. Germline CDR1 is SGHNT and CDR2 is YYREEE (reference sequence). The CDR3 length is 16 residues.

Here the CDR3 DNA reads TGTGCCAGCAATTATGGGTACGGGACCCAGTACTTC. It is translated as CASNYGYGTQYF. This chain connects TRBV6-2 or TRBV6-3 to TRBJ2-5; unclear D gene. Germline CDR1 is MNHEY and CDR2 is SVGEGT. The length of the CDR3 is 12 residues. The V gene lost 7 bases and the J gene lost 7 bases, with 13 bases spanning the gap.

V usage is TRBV29-1 and J usage is TRBJ2-2, with 7 nucleotides matching TRBD2. CDR1 and CDR2 (germline): SQVTM, ANQGSEA. CDR3 length: 15 amino acids. The V gene end was trimmed by 2 bases and the J gene end by 2 bases; junction bases not matched to a gene: 5. This CDR3 reads CSVEIWGGNTGELFF. The CDR3 bases are TGCAGCGTTGAAATATGGGGGGGTAACACCGGGGAGCTGTTTTTT.

The J gene is TRBJ1-4, the V gene TRBV18, with D possibly being TRBD1 (5 bases). V shed 2 bases and J shed 4 bases, with 17 bases lying between them. This CDR3 has 17 amino acids. The germline V gene has CDR1 KGHSH and CDR2 LQKENI. In nucleotides, the CDR3 is TGTGCCAGCTCACCATTTTCGGGGGACGACCATAATGAAAAACTGTTTTTT. It encodes CASSPFSGDDHNEKLFF.

The chain combines TRBV5-4 with TRBJ2-7; a weak D match, TRBD1 (5 bases). V shed 3 bases and J shed 3 bases, with 10 bases lying between them. The length of the CDR3 is 13 residues. Germline V gene lookup returns CDR1 SGHNT and CDR2 YYREEE (reference sequence). The CDR3 sequence is CASSSGFLYEQYF. The CDR3 bases are TGTGCCAGCAGCTCAGGGTTCCTCTACGAGCAGTACTTC.

The chain has TRBV28 and TRBJ2-7; 10 nucleotides align to TRBD2. After removal of 6 bases from V and 5 bases from J, the junction contained 7 bases not matched to a gene. There are 14 residues in the CDR3. Germline CDR1 MDHEN, CDR2 SYDVKM. The CDR3: CASRLAGVVDEQYF. The CDR3 DNA is TGTGCCAGCAGGCTAGCGGGGGTTGTGGACGAGCAGTACTTC.

This clone was detected once. The chain carries TRBV6-5 and TRBJ2-2; D call uncertain. The germline V and J ends were trimmed by 0 bases and 1 base, with 9 bases remaining between them. Germline V gene sequence: CDR1 MNHEY, CDR2 SVGAGI. This CDR3 region has 16 residues. CDR3 protein: CASSYSPKLNTGELFF. The CDR3 nucleotides are TGTGCCAGCAGTTACTCGCCGAAACTGAACACCGGGGAGCTGTTTTTT.

The chain recombines TRBV4-1 with TRBJ2-7; tentatively, D is TRBD2 (5 bases). The germline V gene has CDR1 MGHRA and CDR2 YSYEKL. Between the trimmed V and J ends, which lost 8 bases and 2 bases, there was a span of 16 bases. This CDR3 spans 14 amino acids. This CDR3 reads CASYSPGYTYEQYF. CDR3 sequence (DNA): TGCGCCAGCTACTCGCCGGGGTATACCTACGAGCAGTACTTC.

The J gene is TRBJ2-1, the V gene TRBV19, with D perhaps TRBD2 (6 bases). Trimming took off 6 bases at V and 7 bases at J, with 16 bases between the two ends. Germline CDR1 LNHDA, CDR2 SQIVND (reference sequence). The CDR3 loop spans 14 amino acids. The CDR3 DNA reads TGTGCCAGTAGAGTCCTAGCGAGTTCGAATGAGCAGTTCTTC. The encoded protein is CASRVLASSNEQFF.

This sequence joins TRBV7-2 and TRBJ1-4, with 9 positions matching TRBD1. From germline, CDR1 is SGHTA and CDR2 FQGNSA. V was clipped by 1 base and J by 6 bases; unmatched bases: 6. There are 16 residues in the CDR3. Here the CDR3 reads CASSLVGTGTYEKLFF. The CDR3, as DNA: TGTGCCAGCAGCTTAGTCGGGACAGGGACCTATGAAAAACTGTTTTTT.

The V call is TRBV3-1 (or the pseudogene TRBV3-2), the J call TRBJ1-6, with D tentatively TRBD1 (5 bases). The germline V and J ends were trimmed by 4 bases and 7 bases, with 20 bases remaining between them. Germline V gene lookup returns CDR1 LGHDT and CDR2 YNNKEL (reference sequence). The CDR3 contains 17 residues. The CDR3 spells CASSLVPPGARNSPLHF. CDR3 DNA: TGTGCCAGCAGCCTCGTGCCCCCCGGGGCGAGGAATTCACCCCTCCACTTT.

The chain uses TRBV7-3 and TRBJ2-2; D call uncertain. The V gene's germline CDR1 is SGHTA and CDR2 FQGTGA. V lost 4 bases and J 6 bases, leaving 9 bases between the germline ends. This CDR3 region has 13 residues. This CDR3 is CASSSLGSGELFF. Here the CDR3 DNA reads TGTGCCAGCAGCTCCTTGGGGTCCGGGGAGCTGTTTTTT.

The V gene is TRBV21-1, the J gene TRBJ2-1. TRBV21-1 is an annotated pseudogene. The CDR3 runs 14 residues. The CDR3 DNA reads TGTGCCACCACCTTTCAGAGCTCCTACAATGAGCAGTTCTTC. It translates to CATTFQSSYNEQFF.

The table lists this clone with a few counts. This sequence joins TRBV15 and TRBJ1-2; 9 positions match TRBD1. V lost 0 bases to trimming and J lost 6 bases; unmatched junction nucleotides: 5. The CDR3 contains 15 residues. Germline V lookup: CDR1 LNHNV, CDR2 YYDKDF (reference sequence). CDR3 in DNA: TGTGCCACCAGCAGAGAAACACAGGGGGCGGATGGCTACACCTTC. Translating it yields CATSRETQGADGYTF.

This clone was found once. The genes are TRBV5-1 and TRBJ2-1; unclear D gene. The CDR3 loop spans 12 amino acids. The V and J ends lost 1 base and 4 bases respectively, with 3 bases between them. Germline CDR1 is SGHRS and CDR2 is YFSETQ. The CDR3 nucleotides read TGCGCCAGCAGCTTGATGTACAATGAGCAGTTCTTC. Its translation is CASSLMYNEQFF.

Regarding this clone: One junction end does not reproduce the germline sequence, and a read error may be involved. Within the sample, other DNA sequences also encode this same CDR3. This chain joins TRBV6-1 and TRBJ2-1; TRBD1 matches 7 bases. The CDR3 contains 18 residues. Germline V lookup: CDR1 MNHNS, CDR2 SASEGT. CDR3 sequence: CASSEARWSRGTNNEQFF. In DNA form, the CDR3 reads TGTGCTAGCAGTGAAGCGAGGTGGAGCAGGGGGACAAACAATGAGCAGTTCTTC.

The chain employs TRBV3-1 (or the pseudogene TRBV3-2) and TRBJ1-4; D unclear. With 3 bases removed from V and 6 bases from J, the gap between germline ends came to 11 bases. Per germline, CDR1 LGHDT and CDR2 YNNKEL (reference sequence). This CDR3 region has 14 residues. Written as DNA, the CDR3 is TGTGCCAGCAGCCAGGGAGACTTGGATGAAAAACTGTTTTTT. It encodes CASSQGDLDEKLFF.